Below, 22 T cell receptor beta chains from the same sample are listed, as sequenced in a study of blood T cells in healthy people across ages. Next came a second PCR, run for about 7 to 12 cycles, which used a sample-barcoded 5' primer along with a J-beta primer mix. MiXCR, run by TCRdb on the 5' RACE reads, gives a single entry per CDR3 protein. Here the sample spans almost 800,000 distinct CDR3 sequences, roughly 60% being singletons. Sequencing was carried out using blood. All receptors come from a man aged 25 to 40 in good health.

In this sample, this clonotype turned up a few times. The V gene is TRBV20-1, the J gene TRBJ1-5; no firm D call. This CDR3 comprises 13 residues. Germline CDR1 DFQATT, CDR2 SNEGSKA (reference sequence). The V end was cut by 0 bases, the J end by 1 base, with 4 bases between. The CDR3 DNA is TGCAGTGCTAGAGAGTTCAGCAATCAGCCCCAGCATTTT. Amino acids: CSAREFSNQPQHF.

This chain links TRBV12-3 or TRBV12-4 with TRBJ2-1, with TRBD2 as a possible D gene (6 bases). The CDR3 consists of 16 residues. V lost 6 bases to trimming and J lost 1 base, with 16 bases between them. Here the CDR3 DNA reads TGTGCCAGCAGGGAAACCCCCGCGGGATCCTACAATGAGCAGTTCTTC. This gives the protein CASRETPAGSYNEQFF.

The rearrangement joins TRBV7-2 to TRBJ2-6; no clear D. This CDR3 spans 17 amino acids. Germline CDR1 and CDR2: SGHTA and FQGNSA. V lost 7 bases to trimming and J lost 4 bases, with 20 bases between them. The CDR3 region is CASTRQLYSVGANVLTF. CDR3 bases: TGTGCCAGCACCAGGCAACTTTACAGCGTAGGGGCCAACGTCCTGACTTTC.

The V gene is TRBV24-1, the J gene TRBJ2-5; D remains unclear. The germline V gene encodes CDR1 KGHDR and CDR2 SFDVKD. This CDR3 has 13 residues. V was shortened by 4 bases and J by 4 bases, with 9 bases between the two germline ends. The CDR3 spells CATSDANGETQYF. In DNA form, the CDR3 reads TGTGCCACCAGTGACGCTAACGGAGAGACCCAGTACTTC.

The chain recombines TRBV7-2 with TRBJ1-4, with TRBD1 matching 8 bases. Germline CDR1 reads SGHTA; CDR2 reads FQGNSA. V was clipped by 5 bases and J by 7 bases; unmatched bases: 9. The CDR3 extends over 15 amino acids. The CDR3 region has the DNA TGTGCCAGCAGCATACAGACAGGGGAGACTGAAAAACTGTTTTTT. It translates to CASSIQTGETEKLFF.

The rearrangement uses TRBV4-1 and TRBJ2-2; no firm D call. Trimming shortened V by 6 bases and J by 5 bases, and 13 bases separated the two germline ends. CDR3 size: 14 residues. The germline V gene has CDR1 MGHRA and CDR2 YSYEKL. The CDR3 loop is CASRHRIATGELFF. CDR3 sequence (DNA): TGCGCCAGCAGACACAGAATTGCAACCGGGGAGCTGTTTTTT.

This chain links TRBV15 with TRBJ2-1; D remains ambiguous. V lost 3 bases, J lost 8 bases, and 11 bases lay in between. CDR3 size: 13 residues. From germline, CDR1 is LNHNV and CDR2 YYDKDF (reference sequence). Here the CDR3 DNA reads TGTGCCACCAGCAGGGGCCGCCGGGATGAGCAGTTCTTC. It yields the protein CATSRGRRDEQFF.

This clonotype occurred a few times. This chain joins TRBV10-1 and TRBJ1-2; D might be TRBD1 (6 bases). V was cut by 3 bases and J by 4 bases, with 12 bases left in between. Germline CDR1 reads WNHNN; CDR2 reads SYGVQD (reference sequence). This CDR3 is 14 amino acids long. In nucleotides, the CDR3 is TGCGCCAGCAGTGATTCAGGGGATCGCTATGGCTACACCTTC. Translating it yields CASSDSGDRYGYTF.

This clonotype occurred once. CDR3 region: CSAARTSGTRDEQYF. DNA for the CDR3: TGCAGTGCTGCTAGGACTAGCGGGACTCGCGATGAGCAGTACTTC. The chain uses TRBV20-1 and TRBJ2-7, with 12 bases matching TRBD2. With V trimmed by 5 bases and J by 7 bases, 12 bases remained unmatched. Germline V lookup: CDR1 DFQATT, CDR2 SNEGSKA (reference sequence). The CDR3 contains 15 residues.

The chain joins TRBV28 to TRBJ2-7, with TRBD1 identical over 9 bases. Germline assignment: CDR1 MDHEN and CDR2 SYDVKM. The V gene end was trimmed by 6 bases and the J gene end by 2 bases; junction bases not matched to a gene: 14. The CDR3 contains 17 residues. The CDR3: CASSLGGSGQGPYEQYF. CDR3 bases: TGTGCCAGCAGCTTAGGGGGTTCGGGACAGGGTCCCTACGAGCAGTACTTC.

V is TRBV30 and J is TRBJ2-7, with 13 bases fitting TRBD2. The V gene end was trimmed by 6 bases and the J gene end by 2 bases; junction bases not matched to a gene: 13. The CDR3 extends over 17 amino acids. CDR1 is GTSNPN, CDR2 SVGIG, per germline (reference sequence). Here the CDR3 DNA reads TGTGCCTGCACCTGGACTAGCGGGGGATTCGCTCCCTACGAGCAGTACTTC. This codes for CACTWTSGGFAPYEQYF.

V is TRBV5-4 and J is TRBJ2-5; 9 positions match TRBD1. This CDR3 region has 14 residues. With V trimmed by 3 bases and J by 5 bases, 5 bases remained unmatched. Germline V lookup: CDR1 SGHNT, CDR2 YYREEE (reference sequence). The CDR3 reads CASSSPTGGETQYF. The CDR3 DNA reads TGTGCCAGCAGCTCACCGACAGGGGGGGAGACCCAGTACTTC.

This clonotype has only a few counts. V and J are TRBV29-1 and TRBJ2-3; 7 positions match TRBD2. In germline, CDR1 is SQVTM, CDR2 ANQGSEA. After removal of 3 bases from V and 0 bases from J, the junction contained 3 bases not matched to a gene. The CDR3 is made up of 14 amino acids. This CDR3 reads CSVEKRDSTDTQYF. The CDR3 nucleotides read TGCAGCGTTGAGAAGCGGGATAGCACAGATACGCAGTATTTT.

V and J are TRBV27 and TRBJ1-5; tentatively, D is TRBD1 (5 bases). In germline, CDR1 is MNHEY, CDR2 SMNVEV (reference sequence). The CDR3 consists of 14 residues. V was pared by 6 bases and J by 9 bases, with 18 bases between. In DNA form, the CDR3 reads TGTGCCAGCAGCCCGAATCAGGGACTGAGGCCCCAGCATTTT. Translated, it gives CASSPNQGLRPQHF.

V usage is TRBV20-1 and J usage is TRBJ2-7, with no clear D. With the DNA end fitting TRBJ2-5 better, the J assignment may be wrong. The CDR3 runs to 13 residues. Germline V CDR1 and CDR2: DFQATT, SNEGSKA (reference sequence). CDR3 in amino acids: CSASFDSVETQYF. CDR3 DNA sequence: TGCAGTGCTAGCTTTGATTCGGTAGAGACCCAGTACTTC.

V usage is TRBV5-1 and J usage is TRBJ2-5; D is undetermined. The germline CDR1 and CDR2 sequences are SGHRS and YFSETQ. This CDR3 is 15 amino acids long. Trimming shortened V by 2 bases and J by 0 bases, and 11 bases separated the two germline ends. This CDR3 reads CASSFGGSDQETQYF. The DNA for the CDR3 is TGCGCCAGCAGCTTTGGCGGCTCAGACCAAGAGACCCAGTACTTC.

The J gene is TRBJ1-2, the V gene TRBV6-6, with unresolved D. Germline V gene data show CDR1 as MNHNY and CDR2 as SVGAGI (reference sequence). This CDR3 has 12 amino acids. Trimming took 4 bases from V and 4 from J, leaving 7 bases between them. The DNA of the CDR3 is TGTGCCAGCAGTTCCGAGTCCTATGGCTACACCTTC. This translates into CASSSESYGYTF.

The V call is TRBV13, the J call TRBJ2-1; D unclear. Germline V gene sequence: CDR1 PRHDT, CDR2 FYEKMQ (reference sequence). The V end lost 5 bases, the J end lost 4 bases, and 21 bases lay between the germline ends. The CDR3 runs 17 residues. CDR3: CASSTPLLASLYNEQFF. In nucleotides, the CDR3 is TGTGCCAGCAGCACACCCCTCTTAGCATCCCTATACAATGAGCAGTTCTTC. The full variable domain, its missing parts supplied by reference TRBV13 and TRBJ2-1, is AAGVIQSPRHLIKEKRETATLKCYPIPRHDTVYWYQQGPGQDPQFLISFYEKMQSDKGSIPDRFSAQQFSDYHSELNMSSLELGDSALYFCASSTPLLASLYNEQFFGPGTRLTVL.

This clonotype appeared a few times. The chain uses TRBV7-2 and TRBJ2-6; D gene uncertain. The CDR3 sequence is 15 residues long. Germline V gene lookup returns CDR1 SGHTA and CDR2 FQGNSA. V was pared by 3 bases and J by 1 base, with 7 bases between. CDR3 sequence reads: CASSFERSGANVLTF. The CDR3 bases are TGTGCCAGCAGCTTTGAACGTTCTGGGGCCAACGTCCTGACTTTC.

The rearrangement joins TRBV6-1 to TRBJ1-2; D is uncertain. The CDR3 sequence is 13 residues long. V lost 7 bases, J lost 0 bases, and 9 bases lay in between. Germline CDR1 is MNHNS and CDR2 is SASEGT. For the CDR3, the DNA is TGTGCCAGCACCAACCTAGCTAACTATGGCTACACCTTC. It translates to CASTNLANYGYTF.

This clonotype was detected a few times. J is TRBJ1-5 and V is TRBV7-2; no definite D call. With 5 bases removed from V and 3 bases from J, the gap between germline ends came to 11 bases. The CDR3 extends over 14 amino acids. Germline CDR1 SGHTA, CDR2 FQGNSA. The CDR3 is CASSEMGYNQPQHF. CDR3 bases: TGTGCCAGCAGCGAGATGGGCTACAATCAGCCCCAGCATTTT.

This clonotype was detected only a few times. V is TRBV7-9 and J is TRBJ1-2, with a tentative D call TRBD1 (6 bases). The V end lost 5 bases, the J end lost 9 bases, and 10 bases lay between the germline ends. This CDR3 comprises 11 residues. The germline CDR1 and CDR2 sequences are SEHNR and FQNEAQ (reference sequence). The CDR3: CASSLGQSYTF. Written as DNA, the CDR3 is TGTGCCAGCAGCCTAGGACAGAGCTACACCTTC. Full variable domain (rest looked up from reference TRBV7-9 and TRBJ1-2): DTGVSQNPRHKITKRGQNVTFRCDPISEHNRLYWYRQTLGQGPEFLTYFQNEAQLEKSRLLSDRFSAERPKGSFSTLEIQRTEQGDSAMYLCASSLGQSYTFGSGTRLTVV.